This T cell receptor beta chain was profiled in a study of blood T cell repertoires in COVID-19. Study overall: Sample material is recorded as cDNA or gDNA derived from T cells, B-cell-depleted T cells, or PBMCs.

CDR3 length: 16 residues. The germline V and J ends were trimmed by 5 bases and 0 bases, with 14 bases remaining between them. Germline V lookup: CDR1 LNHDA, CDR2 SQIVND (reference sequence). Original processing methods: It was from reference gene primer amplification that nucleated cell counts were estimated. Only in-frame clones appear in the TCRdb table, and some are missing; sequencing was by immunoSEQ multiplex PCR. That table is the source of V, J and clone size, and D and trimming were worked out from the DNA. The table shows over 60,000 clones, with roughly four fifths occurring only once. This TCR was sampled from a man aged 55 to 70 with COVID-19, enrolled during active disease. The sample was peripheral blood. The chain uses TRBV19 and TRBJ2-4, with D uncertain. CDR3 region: CASSGPGALAKNIQYF. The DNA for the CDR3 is TGTGCCAGTAGTGGCCCGGGTGCCCTAGCCAAAAACATTCAGTACTTC.